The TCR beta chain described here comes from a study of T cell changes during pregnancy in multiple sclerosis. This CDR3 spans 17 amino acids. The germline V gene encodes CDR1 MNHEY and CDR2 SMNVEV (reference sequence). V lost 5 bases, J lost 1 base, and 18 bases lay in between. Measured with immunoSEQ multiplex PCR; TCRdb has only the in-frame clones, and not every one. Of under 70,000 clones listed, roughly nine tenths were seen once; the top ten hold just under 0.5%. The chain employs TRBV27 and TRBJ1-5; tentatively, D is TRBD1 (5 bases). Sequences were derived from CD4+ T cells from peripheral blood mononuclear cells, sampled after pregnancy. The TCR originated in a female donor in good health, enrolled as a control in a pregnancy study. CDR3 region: CASSPLGQGASNQPQHF. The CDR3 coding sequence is TGTGCCAGCAGTCCGCTCGGGCAGGGCGCGAGCAATCAGCCCCAGCATTTT.